This TCR beta chain was sequenced during a study of metastatic and nonmetastatic thyroid tumors (dated by TCRdb to the early 2020s). About the investigation overall: The researchers compared repertoires between peripheral blood samples and tumor or nodule tissue samples from patients with malignant or benign thyroid disease.

This clone appeared many times. Its antigen has not been determined. A much larger clone is a single base away; this may be a read error. The same CDR3 is also encoded by other DNA sequences in this sample. The CDR3 sequence holds 16 residues, the cysteine and phenylalanine included. CDR3 DNA is the only sequence kept; it has 48 bases, read in frame from the first base. The germline V gene supplies CDR1 MNHNS and CDR2 SASEGT. V lost 3 bases and J lost 12 bases, and the count of bases not matched to a germline gene is 11. Receptors were amplified or captured by PCR. Data came from an Illumina HiSeq 4000. High-throughput sequencing was used to profile the TCR beta-chain CDR3 region of each patient. The authors processed their data as follows. A classifier to discriminate distant-metastatic papillary thyroid cancer patients was built from CDR3 differences across clinicopathological groups. To measure repertoire diversity the researchers used the Shannon index, while the Morisita-Horn index served to gauge how similar the tumor and blood repertoires were. The public reads were quality trimmed at Q25 with fastp and then assembled into clones with MiXCR by TCRdb, keeping productive beta chains. None of the V and J calls come from the authors' own analysis; TCRdb made them. The sample records 25,000 or so clones, roughly 15% of which are singletons. Jointly, the top ten make up roughly 4.2% of the sample.

No treatment had been received by any patient before thyroid surgery. Patient clinical samples collected from about 2011 to 2018 were retrospectively analysed using T-cell receptor beta sequencing. Paper-wide results and their limitations: In both blood and tumor samples, TCR beta diversity was reported to be significantly higher in malignant tumors than in benign nodules.

Sequencing was done on a sample of blood. This TCR came from a female donor with papillary thyroid cancer or a benign thyroid nodule (not recorded which). Some clones in this sample may be carry-over from other donors' samples. This sequence uses TRBV6-1 and TRBJ2-2, with TRBD2 identical over 12 junction bases. The CDR3 region has the sequence CASSERLAGDTGKLFF. The nucleotide sequence reads as follows: TGTGCCAGCAGTGAGAGACTAGCGGGAGATACTGGGAAGCTGTTTTTT.